This is a list of T cell receptor beta chains from one sample in a study of T-cell reconstitution after alpha-beta-depleted transplantation in children. TCRdb re-called the PCR reads with MiXCR, one entry per CDR3 protein. The sample consists of some 550,000 distinct CDR3 sequences, more than 20% of them appearing once. Here the sequenced sample was PBMCs, mostly from graft donor cells, taken 360 days after TCRalphabeta/CD19-depleted stem cell transplant. These receptors all stem from a boy under three years old who had a stem cell transplant for acute myeloid leukemia, so the T cells may come from the graft donor. Both conserved end residues are part of each CDR3. Each record gives: clone size, V gene, D gene, J gene, CDR3 protein, CDR3 DNA. D genes are given only for firm matches. The size field is filled for only some rows; it gives once, few, many or a size class.

-	TRBV7-9	-	TRBJ2-4	CASSSDSEAKNIQYF	TGTGCCAGCAGCTCAGATTCCGAAGCCAAAAACATTCAGTACTTC
many	TRBV10-3	-	TRBJ2-7	CAISEEGGGNEQYF	TGTGCCATCAGTGAGGAAGGAGGGGGCAACGAGCAGTACTTC
-	TRBV2	TRBD1	TRBJ1-5	CAGGQGTGQPQHF	TGTGCCGGCGGACAGGGTACGGGTCAGCCCCAGCATTTT
-	TRBV2	-	TRBJ2-1	CASRQESSYNEQFF	TGTGCCAGCCGACAGGAAAGCTCCTACAATGAGCAGTTCTTC
few	TRBV5-1	-	TRBJ1-6	CASSLVALSSYNSPLHF	TGCGCCAGCAGCTTGGTAGCGTTAAGCTCCTATAATTCACCCCTCCACTTT
few	TRBV12-5	-	TRBJ2-7	CASGQTGIGSYEQYF	TGTGCTAGTGGACAAACAGGAATTGGCTCCTACGAGCAGTACTTC
-	TRBV7-2	-	TRBJ1-5	CASSSIRDDNQPQHF	TGTGCCAGCAGCTCTATCCGGGACGATAATCAGCCCCAGCATTTT
many	TRBV20-1	TRBD2	TRBJ2-4	CSARPGGEPSKNIQYF	TGCAGTGCCCGCCCGGGGGGAGAGCCCTCCAAAAACATTCAGTACTTC
many	TRBV24-1	TRBD1	TRBJ2-7	CATSDPLLPTGQAYEQYF	TGTGCCACCAGTGATCCGCTCCTTCCGACAGGGCAGGCCTACGAGCAGTACTTC
-	TRBV6-1	-	TRBJ2-7	CASSPPEAVRCLCEQYF	TGTGCCAGCAGTCCCCCAGAGGCTGTACGCTGTTTATGCGAGCAGTACTTC
many	TRBV12-3/TRBV12-4	TRBD1	TRBJ2-4	CASSERTGKNIQYF	TGTGCCAGCAGCGAAAGGACAGGCAAAAACATTCAGTACTTC
many	TRBV20-1	TRBD2	TRBJ2-1	CSARDRLAGGFYDNEQFF	TGCAGTGCTAGAGATAGACTAGCGGGGGGGTTTTACGACAATGAGCAGTTCTTC
-	TRBV4-1	-	TRBJ1-1	CASSSGYLNTEAFF	TGCGCCAGCAGCTCAGGTTATCTGAACACTGAAGCTTTCTTT
many	TRBV29-1	TRBD2	TRBJ2-1	CSAAVAGGLAFF	TGCAGCGCGGCGGTAGCGGGGGGGCTGGCGTTCTTC
many	TRBV28	TRBD1	TRBJ2-5	CASSRGQFQETQYF	TGTGCCAGCAGCCGGGGACAGTTCCAAGAGACCCAGTACTTC
many	TRBV29-1	-	TRBJ2-3	CSVGTDRTPYTQYF	TGCAGCGTGGGAACTGACAGGACCCCGTATACGCAGTATTTT
few	TRBV7-9	-	TRBJ2-2	CASSSSYRGTGELFF	TGTGCCAGCAGTTCCTCCTATAGAGGCACCGGGGAGCTGTTTTTT
-	TRBV12-3/TRBV12-4	TRBD1	TRBJ2-6	CASKMDRGPTSGANVLTF	TGTGCCAGCAAAATGGACAGGGGGCCGACCTCTGGGGCCAACGTCCTGACTTTC
few	TRBV20-1	-	TRBJ2-2	CSARGSLNTGELFF	TGCAGTGCTAGAGGGAGTCTGAACACCGGGGAGCTGTTTTTT
once	TRBV15	-	TRBJ2-2	CATSRDWSAGASGELFF	TGTGCCACCAGCAGAGATTGGAGCGCGGGGGCCTCCGGGGAGCTGTTTTTT
many	TRBV6-1	-	TRBJ2-7	CAVHFGASYEQYF	TGTGCCGTCCATTTTGGGGCGTCCTACGAGCAGTACTTC
few	TRBV20-1	-	TRBJ2-4	CSARTGLAKNIQYF	TGCAGTGCTAGGACAGGCCTAGCCAAAAACATTCAGTACTTC
few	TRBV20-1	-	TRBJ1-1	CSAVPRTFGTEAFF	TGCAGTGCTGTACCCCGGACGTTCGGCACTGAAGCTTTCTTT
few	TRBV12-3/TRBV12-4	-	TRBJ2-2	CASSLESGLTGELFF	TGTGCCAGCAGTTTGGAGTCAGGCCTCACCGGGGAGCTGTTTTTT
-	TRBV6-1	-	TRBJ2-4	CASRGDGENIQYF	TGTGCCAGCAGGGGGGACGGGGAAAACATTCAGTACTTC
-	TRBV5-1	TRBD1	TRBJ2-3	CASSTDRGSTDTQYF	TGCGCCAGCAGCACGGACAGGGGGAGCACAGATACGCAGTATTTT
few	TRBV20-1	-	TRBJ2-7	CSARRTTYEQYF	TGCAGTGCTAGACGGACAACGTACGAGCAGTACTTC
few	TRBV12-3/TRBV12-4	-	TRBJ1-2	CASSYTGKYGYTF	TGTGCCAGCAGCTATACAGGGAAGTATGGCTACACCTTC
many	TRBV7-9	TRBD1	TRBJ1-3	CASSLALDRGAGNTIYF	TGTGCCAGCAGCTTAGCCCTGGACAGGGGTGCCGGAAACACCATATATTTT
-	TRBV12-3/TRBV12-4	-	TRBJ1-6	CASSLRRSQEPLHF	TGTGCCAGCAGTTTACGCCGGTCCCAAGAGCCCCTCCACTTT
many	TRBV12-3/TRBV12-4	TRBD1	TRBJ1-6	CASSTGVLNSPLHF	TGTGCCAGCAGTACAGGGGTTCTGAATTCACCCCTCCACTTT
-	TRBV12-3/TRBV12-4	-	TRBJ2-7	CASSLGHTYEQYF	TGTGCCAGCAGTCTCGGACACACCTACGAGCAGTACTTC
-	TRBV20-1	-	TRBJ2-5	CSARDIQGYQETQYF	TGCAGTGCTAGAGATATTCAGGGGTACCAAGAGACCCAGTACTTC
-	TRBV30	-	TRBJ1-5	CAWSAGYGEPQHF	TGTGCCTGGAGTGCGGGATACGGCGAGCCCCAGCATTTT
many	TRBV20-1	-	TRBJ2-5	CSASSPRGGPETQYF	TGCAGTGCTAGTAGTCCGCGAGGGGGGCCGGAGACCCAGTACTTC
-	TRBV14	-	TRBJ1-2	CASSQDRGSDYHNGQPPSNYGYTF	TGTGCCAGCAGCCAAGATCGAGGTTCGGACTACCACAACGGGCAACCGCCCTCTAACTATGGCTACACCTTC
few	TRBV20-1	-	TRBJ1-1	CSARGGGYTEAFF	TGCAGTGCTAGGGGGGGCGGTTACACTGAAGCTTTCTTT
many	TRBV12-3/TRBV12-4	-	TRBJ1-5	CASSLIGQPQHF	TGTGCCAGCAGTTTAATAGGTCAGCCCCAGCATTTT
many	TRBV29-1	TRBD2	TRBJ2-7	CSVGNTSGGLYEQYF	TGCAGCGTTGGTAATACTAGCGGGGGATTATACGAGCAGTACTTC
-	TRBV6-1	TRBD2	TRBJ2-1	CASMAASGGAFEQFF	TGTGCCAGCATGGCGGCTAGCGGGGGGGCCTTTGAGCAGTTCTTC
-	TRBV7-6	-	TRBJ2-1	CASSLGPAMDFNEQFF	TGTGCCAGCAGCTTAGGGCCAGCGATGGACTTCAATGAGCAGTTCTTC
-	TRBV20-1	-	TRBJ2-5	CSARARDRSQETQYF	TGCAGTGCTAGAGCCCGAGACAGGTCCCAAGAGACCCAGTACTTC
few	TRBV9	-	TRBJ2-5	CASNRQYQETQYF	TGTGCCAGCAATCGACAGTACCAAGAGACCCAGTACTTC
few	TRBV9	-	TRBJ1-1	CASSPLGQHTYWNTEAFF	TGTGCCAGCAGCCCCTTGGGGCAGCATACCTACTGGAACACTGAAGCTTTCTTT
-	TRBV12-3/TRBV12-4	-	TRBJ1-1	CASRYRNGNTEAFF	TGTGCCAGCAGGTACAGGAACGGGAACACTGAAGCTTTCTTT
many	TRBV7-9	TRBD2	TRBJ2-3	CASIKGRGGRTDTQYF	TGTGCCAGCATCAAAGGGCGGGGGGGCCGGACAGATACGCAGTATTTT
many	TRBV7-9	-	TRBJ1-1	CASSLERRTEAFF	TGTGCCAGCAGCTTAGAGCGTAGAACTGAAGCTTTCTTT
many	TRBV6-5	TRBD2	TRBJ2-1	CASSRSRAGAIDNEQFF	TGTGCCAGCAGTCGATCCAGAGCGGGGGCAATAGACAATGAGCAGTTCTTC
many	TRBV29-1	-	TRBJ2-3	CSVPTRSSDTQYF	TGCAGCGTCCCGACTAGAAGCTCAGATACGCAGTATTTT